This TCR beta chain stems from a study of shared clonotypes between healthy human individuals. Study-wide findings and caveats: Sampling was confined to blood; repertoires within tissues likely differ.

As concerns this clone: What it recognizes is unknown.

Naive CD45RA+ and memory CD45RA-negative subsets were split from CD4+ cells. Measured with immunoSEQ multiplex PCR; TCRdb has only the in-frame clones, and not every one. The sample has roughly 1,500,000 clones; around 98% are singletons. The clonotype was recovered from a man aged 30-40 years in good health. Input material: naive CD4+ T cells sorted from blood. As for subset: CD45RA+ positively selected.

The CDR3 bases are TGTGCCAGCGCCAAGGGACAGGGTTTTCAGCCCCAGCATTTT. Translating it yields CASAKGQGFQPQHF. The V gene is TRBV28, the J gene TRBJ1-5; 9 bases match TRBD1. J was trimmed by 6 bases and V by 8 bases; bases with no gene match: 8. The length of the CDR3 is 14 residues. Germline V gene sequence: CDR1 MDHEN, CDR2 SYDVKM.